These T cell receptor beta chains were read from a single sample in a study of cytomegalovirus exposure and HLA in healthy donors. Assay used: immunoSEQ multiplex PCR; TCRdb lists only in-frame clones, some missing. The sample lists roughly 70,000 clones, roughly four fifths occurring once. The sequencing input was PBMCs. Receptors were obtained from a man in his late teens or twenties in good health and CMV-seronegative. The CDR3 runs from the conserved cysteine through the conserved F or W. D genes are given only for firm matches. Size tells how often a clone was seen (once, few, many) or the class of an expanded clone, and some rows leave it out.

TRBV27	TRBJ2-7	NA	NA	TGTGCCAGCAGTTTTAATCCGGCGGCCGTCGCCTACGAGCAGTACTTC	CASSFNPAAVAYEQYF
TRBV15	TRBJ2-5	NA	TRBD2	TGTGCCACCAGCAGACAAGGACTAGCGGGAGGAGAGACCCAGTACTTC	CATSRQGLAGGETQYF
TRBV7-9	TRBJ1-1	NA	NA	TGTGCCAGCAGCTTAGAGTGGTTGGGACGGGGGACCCCTGAAGCTTTCTTT	CASSLEWLGRGTPEAFF
TRBV7-9	TRBJ1-2	NA	TRBD1	TGTGCCAGCAGCGCCGGTGGACAGGGCGGTGGCTACACCTTC	CASSAGGQGGGYTF
TRBV7-9	TRBJ2-7	NA	TRBD2	TGTGCCAGCAGCTTATTAGGGGGGACTAGCTCCTACGAGCAGTACTTC	CASSLLGGTSSYEQYF
TRBV4-3	TRBJ2-7	NA	NA	TGCGCCAGCAGCCAAGAACCAGGGCACTACGAGCAGTACTTC	CASSQEPGHYEQYF
TRBV19	TRBJ2-3	NA	NA	TGTGCCAGTACGGCGTATGGGGCGGCAGATACGCAGTATTTT	CASTAYGAADTQYF
TRBV4-2	TRBJ2-1	NA	TRBD2	TGTGCCAGCAGCCAAGAATTCGCGGGGGGCAATGAGCAGTTCTTC	CASSQEFAGGNEQFF
TRBV5-6	TRBJ2-1	few	NA	TGTGCCAGCAGCTTGGAGGCAGGGCATGAGCAGTTCTTC	CASSLEAGHEQFF
TRBV7-2	TRBJ2-1	NA	NA	TGTGCCAGTAGGGGGCAATTGGGACTGGGGGCATACAATGAGCAGTTCTTC	CASRGQLGLGAYNEQFF
TRBV15	TRBJ1-4	NA	NA	TGTGCCACCAGGAGAAACATAAATGAAAAACTGTTTTTT	CATRRNINEKLFF
TRBV27	TRBJ2-3	NA	NA	TGTGCCAGCAGTTTCAAACAAGACACAGATACGCAGTATTTT	CASSFKQDTDTQYF
TRBV5-5	TRBJ2-5	NA	NA	TGTGCCAGCAGCTTGTTAGTGGGAGAGCAAGAGACCCAGTACTTC	CASSLLVGEQETQYF
TRBV4-3	TRBJ2-7	NA	NA	TGCGCCAGCAGCCAAGATTCCCAAGGCCAGGGCTCCTACGAGCAGTACTTC	CASSQDSQGQGSYEQYF
TRBV5-1	TRBJ2-1	NA	NA	TGCGCCAGCAGCCCGACCCCAGAGGGTTATGAGCAGTTCTTC	CASSPTPEGYEQFF
TRBV7-9	TRBJ1-4	NA	NA	TGTGCCAGCAGCCGCAGGACAGAGAATGAAAAACTGTTTTTT	CASSRRTENEKLFF
TRBV30	TRBJ2-7	NA	TRBD1	TGTGCCTGGAGTCACATCCACGGGACAGCTAAATACGAGCAGTACTTC	CAWSHIHGTAKYEQYF
TRBV5-6	TRBJ2-1	NA	TRBD1	TGTGCCAGCAGCTTGAGGCGACAGGGGTTAGGGAATGAGCAGTTCTTC	CASSLRRQGLGNEQFF
TRBV7-3	TRBJ1-1	few	NA	TGTGCCAGCAGCTTAACGGTGGGTCTCGGCGGGGGGAACACTGAAGCTTTCTTT	CASSLTVGLGGGNTEAFF
TRBV28	TRBJ1-4	NA	NA	TGTGCCAGCAGTCTATACCAGCCGTTTGGTCAGGCAACTAATGAAAAACTGTTTTTT	CASSLYQPFGQATNEKLFF
TRBV7-9	TRBJ1-3	NA	NA	TGTGCCAGCAGCTTAGTCATCCGGGTGAACTCTGGAAACACCATATATTTT	CASSLVIRVNSGNTIYF
TRBV7-9	TRBJ2-5	NA	NA	TGTGCCAGCAGCCGTGGTGTTCTGGGGAGTATAGAGACCCAGTACTTC	CASSRGVLGSIETQYF
TRBV15	TRBJ2-3	NA	NA	TGTGTCACCAGCAGACCCCACCTCAGGGGCGTAACAGATACGCAGTATTTT	CVTSRPHLRGVTDTQYF
TRBV30	TRBJ1-3	once	NA	TGTGCCTGGAGGGTACAGGGCAGCTCTGGAAACACCATATATTTT	CAWRVQGSSGNTIYF
TRBV5-1	TRBJ2-7	NA	TRBD1	TGCGCCAGCAGCTCATGGCCCAGGGGGCAAGGCGAGCAGTACTTC	CASSSWPRGQGEQYF
TRBV27	TRBJ2-1	NA	TRBD1	TGTGCCAGCAGTTTATCCCCGACAGGGCAAGGCAATGAGCAGTTCTTC	CASSLSPTGQGNEQFF
TRBV4-1	TRBJ2-3	NA	TRBD2	TGCGCCAGCAGCCAAGACGTGGCGGGGGTACTAGGGGGCACAGATACGCAGTATTTT	CASSQDVAGVLGGTDTQYF
TRBV10-3	TRBJ1-1	NA	NA	TGTGCCACGAACCGGGACATCGCGCGAAACACTGAAGCTTTCTTT	CATNRDIARNTEAFF
TRBV30	TRBJ2-7	few	NA	TGTGCCTGGAGTGTCAATTTTAGAGACACTTACCAACCCTCCTACGAGCAGTACTTC	CAWSVNFRDTYQPSYEQYF
TRBV7-9	TRBJ1-1	NA	TRBD1	TGTGCCAGCAGCTCCGGGACAGGGGTTGTAGTAGGTGTAGCTTTCTTT	CASSSGTGVVVGVAFF
TRBV29-1	TRBJ2-1	NA	TRBD2	TGCAGCGTTGCCGGGGGCCGACTAGCGGTGAAAGATGAGCAGTTCTTC	CSVAGGRLAVKDEQFF
TRBV7-2	TRBJ1-5	NA	TRBD1	TGTGCCAGCAGTAGCACAGGGGGCAATCAGCCCCAGCATTTT	CASSSTGGNQPQHF
TRBV5-7	TRBJ1-5	NA	NA	TGTGCCAGCAGCTTGGAAACAGCTAATAGCAATCAGCCCCAGCATTTT	CASSLETANSNQPQHF
TRBV19	TRBJ1-4	NA	TRBD1	TGTGCCAGTACCTGGGACAGGGGGGATGAAAAACTGTTTTTT	CASTWDRGDEKLFF
TRBV9	TRBJ1-1	NA	TRBD1	TGTGCCAGCAGCCCCGCCCCCGGACAGGGAGGCCTTCGCGCTGAAGCTTTCTTT	CASSPAPGQGGLRAEAFF
TRBV5-1	TRBJ2-1	NA	TRBD2	TGCGCCAGCAGCTTGTCGGGACTACCGAATGAGCAGTTCTTC	CASSLSGLPNEQFF
TRBV7-2	TRBJ1-2	NA	NA	TGTGCCAGCAGCTTAAGACAGCTGGATATTGGTGGCTACACCTTC	CASSLRQLDIGGYTF
TRBV5-1	TRBJ2-7	NA	NA	TGCGCCAGCAGCTTGGACAGCTACTACGAGCAGTACTTC	CASSLDSYYEQYF
TRBV7-2	TRBJ2-7	NA	TRBD1	TGTGCCAGCAGCGGACAGGGTTTGGCTGCTTACGAGCAGTACTTC	CASSGQGLAAYEQYF
TRBV5-1	TRBJ1-2	NA	TRBD1	TGCGCCAGCAGCTTGGTGGGGGGACAGGGAGATTATGGCTACACCTTC	CASSLVGGQGDYGYTF
TRBV4-3	TRBJ1-2	NA	TRBD1	TGCGCCAGCAGCCAAGCTAACCTACAGGGGTGGGCCTATGGCTACACCTTC	CASSQANLQGWAYGYTF
TRBV11-1	TRBJ2-1	once	TRBD2	TGTGCCAGCAGCCCGACCTGGACTAGTCGCAATGAGCAGTTCTTC	CASSPTWTSRNEQFF